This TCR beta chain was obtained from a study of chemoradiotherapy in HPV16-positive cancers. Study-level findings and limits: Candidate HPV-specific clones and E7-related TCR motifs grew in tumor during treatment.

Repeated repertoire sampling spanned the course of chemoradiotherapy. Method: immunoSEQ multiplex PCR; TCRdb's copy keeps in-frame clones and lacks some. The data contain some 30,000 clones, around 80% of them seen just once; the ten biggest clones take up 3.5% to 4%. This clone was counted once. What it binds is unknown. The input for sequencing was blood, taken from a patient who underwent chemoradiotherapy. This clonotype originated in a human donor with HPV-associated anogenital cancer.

The CDR3 nucleotides read TGTGCCAGCAGCGTAGGCCAGCGGGGGGGCGGGGAGACCCAGTACTTC. Protein: CASSVGQRGGGETQYF. V and J are TRBV9 and TRBJ2-5; 10 nucleotides agree with TRBD2. This CDR3 is built from 16 residues. Germline values: CDR1 SGDLS, CDR2 YYNGEE. V gave up 0 bases and J gave up 5 bases; unmatched junction bases: 7.